Listed below are T cell receptor beta chains from one sample, sequenced in a study of blood T cell repertoires in COVID-19. Sequencing used immunoSEQ multiplex PCR; TCRdb keeps in-frame clones, though not all of them. The data contain roughly 130,000 clones, about 87% of them seen just once; the ten biggest clones take up more than 3.5%. Material: peripheral blood. Receptor source: a woman in her fifties or sixties with acute or convalescent COVID-19. The CDR3 runs from the conserved cysteine through the conserved F or W. A D gene is named only where the DNA matches it firmly.

V: TRBV27; length: 14; D: NA; CDR3: CASSTTSGANVLTF
V: TRBV30; length: 13; D: NA; CDR3: CAWRRRGGTEAFF
V: TRBV28; length: 13; D: NA; CDR3: CASSFGSYNEQFF
V: TRBV3-1/TRBV3-2; length: 12; D: TRBD2; CDR3: CASSQGGYRKFF
V: TRBV6-6; length: 14; D: NA; CDR3: CASSYTRQAYEQYF
V: TRBV6-9; length: 19; D: TRBD1; CDR3: CASSSYPTGEIMGNTEAFF
V: TRBV6-6; length: 14; D: NA; CDR3: CASSSLFTGNGYTF
V: TRBV29-1; length: 11; D: NA; CDR3: CSVVVTETQYF
V: TRBV10-3; length: 16; D: NA; CDR3: CAISAKGLSGTYEQYF
V: TRBV7-9; length: 14; D: NA; CDR3: CASSVSQVNTEAFF
V: TRBV19; length: 17; D: TRBD2; CDR3: CASSIPTSGRSKNIQYF
V: TRBV10-3; length: 14; D: NA; CDR3: CASESGGDYNEQFF
V: TRBV2; length: 15; D: TRBD2; CDR3: CASSVDGGGHNEQFF
V: TRBV5-1; length: 14; D: NA; CDR3: CASSKGGSSYEQYF
V: TRBV20-1; length: 11; D: NA; CDR3: CSALTGNTIYF
V: TRBV5-4; length: 13; D: NA; CDR3: CASSNNRRNTIYF
V: TRBV11-2; length: 16; D: TRBD2; CDR3: CASSQSTSRVAGELFF
V: TRBV2; length: 13; D: NA; CDR3: CASSVIATDTQYF
V: TRBV24-1; length: 16; D: NA; CDR3: CATSDPQGNAKNIQYF